Below, 12 T cell receptor beta chains from the same sample are listed, as sequenced in a study of vaccination and CD4 T cells after COVID-19. The assay that was used to sequence DNA from cultured CD4+ T cells was the Oncomine TCR Beta short-read assay. TCRdb analysed the PCR reads with MiXCR anew, one entry per CDR3 protein. The table records 15,000 or so distinct CDR3 sequences, 76% of them present only once. These TCRs' antigens remain unknown. Treatment: approximately nine-day PBMC culture with coronavirus spike peptide pools or control peptides (ViraFEST assay). Sequencing was done on a sample of CD4+ T cells from blood, cultured in vitro. These receptors were obtained from a human donor who had recovered from COVID-19.

This chain links TRBV27 with TRBJ2-6, with a possible D match to TRBD2 (7 bases). The CDR3 is 15 amino acids. Germline V gives CDR1 MNHEY, CDR2 SMNVEV (reference sequence). The V end lost 6 bases, the J end lost 2 bases, and 11 bases lay between the germline ends. CDR3 region: CASREGGAGANVLTF. CDR3 coding DNA: TGTGCCAGCAGGGAAGGGGGGGCTGGGGCCAACGTCCTGACTTTC.

This sequence joins TRBV6-4 and TRBJ1-2; 11 bases match TRBD1. This CDR3 contains 15 residues. J was trimmed by 5 bases and V by 2 bases; bases with no gene match: 4. Germline loops: CDR1 MRHNA, CDR2 SNTAGT. The CDR3 protein is CASSDGTGGRYGYTF. The CDR3 nucleotides are TGTGCCAGCAGTGACGGGACAGGGGGTCGGTATGGCTACACCTTC.

The chain has TRBV19 and TRBJ1-2; D gene unclear. Germline V CDR1 and CDR2: LNHDA, SQIVND (reference sequence). V lost 3 bases, J lost 0 bases, and 11 bases lay in between. The CDR3 loop spans 15 amino acids. For the CDR3, the DNA is TGTGCCAGTAGTATCGAGGCGGAAGCTAACTATGGCTACACCTTC. This encodes CASSIEAEANYGYTF. The full variable domain, with the rest looked up from reference TRBV19 and TRBJ1-2, is DGGITQSPKYLFRKEGQNVTLSCEQNLNHDAMYWYRQDPGQGLRLIYYSQIVNDFQKGDIAEGYSVSREKKESFPLTVTSAQKNPTAFYLCASSIEAEANYGYTFGSGTRLTVV.

The chain uses TRBV7-9 and TRBJ2-5; no clear D gene. V was trimmed by 3 bases and J by 2 bases, leaving 10 bases between them. This CDR3 contains 14 residues. Germline V gene sequence: CDR1 SEHNR, CDR2 FQNEAQ (reference sequence). This CDR3 is CASSLTGGQETQYF. The CDR3 nucleotides are TGTGCCAGCAGCTTGACGGGCGGACAAGAGACCCAGTACTTC.

Comment on this clonotype: Germline is not matched at one junction end, which may reflect a read error. The CDR3 sequence is CASSLGGTGGNQPRHF. For the CDR3, the DNA is TGTGCCAGCAGCTTAGGGGGGACAGGGGGCAATCAGCCCCGGCATTTT. The chain combines TRBV7-9 with TRBJ1-5, with 12 bases aligning to TRBD1. Germline assignment: CDR1 SEHNR and CDR2 FQNEAQ (reference sequence). CDR3 size: 16 residues.

The chain joins TRBV27 to TRBJ1-1; 7 positions match TRBD1. Germline trimming cut 6 bases from V and 1 base from J; bases unmatched to any gene: 11. CDR1 and CDR2 (germline): MNHEY, SMNVEV (reference sequence). The CDR3 spans 16 residues. CDR3 amino acids: CASSYYSRDRNTEAFF. The CDR3 coding sequence is TGTGCCAGCAGCTATTACAGCCGGGACAGGAACACTGAAGCTTTCTTT.

The J gene is TRBJ2-5, the V gene TRBV20-1, with D uncertain. The CDR3 is 12 amino acids. In germline, CDR1 is DFQATT, CDR2 SNEGSKA (reference sequence). The ends were cut back, 6 bases at V and 3 bases at J, with 11 bases in the middle. In DNA form, the CDR3 reads TGCAGTGCCTCGGTATCGAAAGAGACCCAGTACTTC. It translates to CSASVSKETQYF.

CDR3 amino acids: CSARRLAGGDYTDTQYF. In DNA form, the CDR3 reads TGCAGTGCTAGGAGACTAGCGGGAGGGGATTACACAGATACGCAGTATTTT. The gene calls are TRBV20-1 and TRBJ2-3, with 14 positions matching TRBD2. The CDR3 totals 17 residues. With 3 bases clipped from V and 2 bases from J, the junction kept 7 bases outside the gene matches. Germline values: CDR1 DFQATT, CDR2 SNEGSKA (reference sequence).

The J gene is TRBJ1-2, the V gene TRBV7-2; D remains ambiguous. The CDR3 contains 13 residues. The germline V gene encodes CDR1 SGHTA and CDR2 FQGNSA. V was shortened by 1 base and J by 8 bases, with 11 bases between the two germline ends. CDR3 region: CASSLVLIGGYTF. CDR3 nucleotide sequence: TGTGCCAGCAGCTTAGTTCTCATCGGGGGCTACACCTTC.

The gene calls are TRBV6-2 or TRBV6-3 and TRBJ2-2; 7 bases fit TRBD2. After removal of 6 bases from V and 7 bases from J, the junction contained 20 bases not matched to a gene. Germline CDR1 reads MNHEY; CDR2 reads SVGEGT. CDR3 length: 18 residues. In DNA form, the CDR3 reads TGTGCCAGCAGGCCCCCCCCGTATCGGCGGGAGAACGGCGGGGAGCTGTTTTTT. Its translation: CASRPPPYRRENGGELFF.

V is TRBV30 and J is TRBJ2-5; TRBD2 matches at 9 bases. The CDR3 loop spans 17 amino acids. The V segment lost 0 bases and the J segment 5 bases; nucleotides outside the gene matches: 13. Germline lookup yields CDR1 GTSNPN and CDR2 SVGIG (reference sequence). In DNA form, the CDR3 reads TGTGCCTGGAGTGTACAGGGCGGGAGGGCCGAATGGGAGACCCAGTACTTC. Residues: CAWSVQGGRAEWETQYF.

The V and J genes are TRBV28 and TRBJ1-5; D unclear. Germline V gene lookup returns CDR1 MDHEN and CDR2 SYDVKM. V lost 7 bases and J 1 base, leaving 17 bases between the germline ends. The CDR3 extends over 16 amino acids. CDR3 sequence: CASTRLAGRSNQPQHF. CDR3 DNA: TGTGCCAGCACTCGCCTGGCGGGGAGAAGCAATCAGCCCCAGCATTTT.